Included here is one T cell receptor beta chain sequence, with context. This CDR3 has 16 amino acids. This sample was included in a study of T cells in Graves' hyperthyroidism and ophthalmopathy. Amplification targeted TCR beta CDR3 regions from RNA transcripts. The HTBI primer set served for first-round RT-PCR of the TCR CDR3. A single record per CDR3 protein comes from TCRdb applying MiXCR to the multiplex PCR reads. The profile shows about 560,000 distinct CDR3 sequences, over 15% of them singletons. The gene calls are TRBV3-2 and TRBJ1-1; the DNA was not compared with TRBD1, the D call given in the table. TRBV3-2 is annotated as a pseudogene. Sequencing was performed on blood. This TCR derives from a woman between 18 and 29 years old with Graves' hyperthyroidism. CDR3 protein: CASSQGGQGVDTEAFF. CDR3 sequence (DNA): TGTGCCAGCAGCCAAGGCGGACAGGGGGTCGACACTGAAGCTTTCTTT.